These 23 T cell receptor beta chains were sequenced from one sample in a study of blood T cell repertoires in COVID-19. The data were produced by immunoSEQ multiplex PCR, yet TCRdb's version contains in-frame clones alone and is incomplete. The repertoire holds roughly 100,000 clones, about 86% seen once, with approximately 3.3% in the top ten. The sequenced sample was peripheral blood. The receptors come from a woman aged 80 or older with active or convalescent COVID-19.

The CDR3 sequence is CASSSGTGGYQETQYF. In nucleotides, the CDR3 is TGTGCCAGCAGCTCCGGGACAGGGGGTTATCAAGAGACCCAGTACTTC. The chain employs TRBV5-6 and TRBJ2-5, with 11 bases fitting TRBD1. The CDR3 is made up of 16 amino acids. CDR1 is SGHDT and CDR2 is YYEEEE in the germline V gene. The V gene end was trimmed by 3 bases and the J gene end by 2 bases; junction bases not matched to a gene: 6.

The chain couples TRBV7-9 to TRBJ2-5, with TRBD1 matching 8 bases. The CDR3 is made up of 14 amino acids. Germline V gene sequence: CDR1 SEHNR, CDR2 FQNEAQ (reference sequence). Unmatched junction bases numbered 6, after V lost 5 bases and J lost 4 bases. In DNA, the CDR3 is TGTGCCAGCAGCACCGGACAGGGATCAGAGACCCAGTACTTC. Translated: CASSTGQGSETQYF.

The CDR3 region is CASSEPVFF. The CDR3 coding sequence is TGTGCCAGCAGTGAACCGGTGTTTTTT. The chain combines TRBV2 with TRBJ1-4; D remains unclear. The CDR3 has 9 amino acids. Germline CDR1 reads SNHLY; CDR2 reads FYNNEI. The ends were cut back, 2 bases at V and 15 bases at J, with 4 bases in the middle.

V usage is TRBV4-1 and J usage is TRBJ1-2; 7 bases fit TRBD1. V was clipped by 4 bases and J by 7 bases; unmatched bases: 9. The CDR3 totals 14 residues. CDR1 is MGHRA and CDR2 is YSYEKL in the germline V gene. The CDR3 is CASSRSTGNVGYTF. The CDR3 region has the DNA TGCGCCAGCAGCCGGTCGACAGGGAATGTTGGCTACACCTTC.

The chain carries TRBV5-1 and TRBJ2-3, with 8 bases lining up with TRBD2. J gave up 4 bases and V 4 bases, and 5 bases lay outside the gene matches. Germline V gene data show CDR1 as SGHRS and CDR2 as YFSETQ. This CDR3 comprises 14 residues. The CDR3 coding sequence is TGCGCCAGCAGCACCGGACTAGCAGCAGATACGCAGTATTTT. This translates into CASSTGLAADTQYF. Supplemented by reference TRBV5-1 and TRBJ2-3, the full variable domain reads KAGVTQTPRYLIKTRGQQVTLSCSPISGHRSVSWYQQTPGQGLQFLFEYFSETQRNKGNFPGRFSGRQFSNSRSEMNVSTLELGDSALYLCASSTGLAADTQYFGPGTRLTVL.

The rearrangement joins TRBV6-5 to TRBJ2-1; 8 nucleotides match TRBD2. This CDR3 comprises 14 residues. Germline CDR1 MNHEY, CDR2 SVGAGI. With 6 bases clipped from V and 4 bases from J, the junction kept 5 bases outside the gene matches. CDR3 DNA: TGTGCCAGCAGCTCGGGGGGGCCATACAATGAGCAGTTCTTC. Residues: CASSSGGPYNEQFF.

V is TRBV3-1 (or the pseudogene TRBV3-2) and J is TRBJ2-1, with D perhaps TRBD2 (5 bases). The CDR3 has 14 amino acids. The germline V gene has CDR1 LGHDT and CDR2 YNNKEL (reference sequence). V lost 2 bases and J 10 bases, leaving 15 bases between the germline ends. CDR3 sequence: CASSQNLAEQEQFF. The CDR3 DNA follows: TGTGCCAGCAGCCAAAACCTAGCCGAACAAGAGCAGTTCTTC.

The chain combines TRBV11-2 with TRBJ1-2; 9 nucleotides match TRBD1. CDR3 size: 15 residues. Germline lookup yields CDR1 SGHAT and CDR2 FQNNGV. The V and J ends lost 4 bases and 2 bases, in that order; junction bases with no gene match: 5. CDR3 loop: CASSSHRGPNYGYTF. CDR3 in DNA: TGTGCCAGCAGCTCGCACAGGGGGCCGAACTATGGCTACACCTTC. Using reference TRBV11-2 and TRBJ1-2 for the parts outside the CDR3, the full variable domain is EAGVAQSPRYKIIEKRQSVAFWCNPISGHATLYWYQQILGQGPKLLIQFQNNGVVDDSQLPKDRFSAERLKGVDSTLKIQPAKLEDSAVYLCASSSHRGPNYGYTFGSGTRLTVV.

The chain has TRBV6-6 and TRBJ1-1, with 9 bases matching TRBD1. Germline CDR1 MNHNY, CDR2 SVGAGI (reference sequence). The CDR3 is 13 amino acids. V trimming: 4 bases; J trimming: 4 bases; junction bases outside the gene matches: 1. CDR3 sequence: CASSSTGGTEAFF. The CDR3, as DNA: TGTGCCAGCAGTTCGACAGGGGGCACTGAAGCTTTCTTT.

V is TRBV7-9 and J is TRBJ2-1; a weak D match, TRBD2 (6 bases). The CDR3 consists of 14 residues. V shed 7 bases and J shed 0 bases, with 10 bases lying between them. The V gene's germline CDR1 is SEHNR and CDR2 FQNEAQ (reference sequence). The CDR3 DNA reads as TGTGCCAGCACACGGGGGAACTCCTACAATGAGCAGTTCTTC. It encodes CASTRGNSYNEQFF.

The chain carries TRBV5-1 and TRBJ1-5; 9 nucleotides agree with TRBD1. Germline V gene data show CDR1 as SGHRS and CDR2 as YFSETQ. There are 15 residues in the CDR3. The ends lost 0 bases at V and 7 bases at J; junction bases unmatched: 5. Here the CDR3 DNA reads TGCGCCAGCAGCTTGGGGGACAGGGTAGGACAGCCCCAGCATTTT. Translating it yields CASSLGDRVGQPQHF.

In this sample, this clone turned up once. The genes are TRBV28 and TRBJ2-7; 8 bases fit TRBD2. CDR1 is MDHEN, CDR2 SYDVKM, per germline. There are 13 residues in the CDR3. CDR3 coding DNA: TGTGTCACGCGGGAGGCTAATTTGGGCGAGCAGTACTTC. The encoded protein is CVTREANLGEQYF.

V is TRBV19 and J is TRBJ1-5; D is unclear. CDR3 length equals 15 residues. V was clipped by 10 bases and J by 1 base, with 17 bases between them. Per the germline V gene, CDR1 is LNHDA and CDR2 is SQIVND (reference sequence). The CDR3 sequence: CATQKGSFSNQPQHF. DNA for the CDR3: TGTGCCACACAGAAAGGTTCCTTCAGCAATCAGCCCCAGCATTTT.

The rearrangement joins TRBV5-1 to TRBJ1-3; 7 nucleotides match TRBD1. CDR1 and CDR2 from the germline V gene are SGHRS and YFSETQ. The CDR3 runs 15 residues. The ends lost 5 bases at V and 0 bases at J; junction bases unmatched: 5. The CDR3 coding sequence is TGCGCCAGCAGAGACACAGGGGCCTCTGGAAACACCATATATTTT. Protein: CASRDTGASGNTIYF.

This clone was observed once. The V and J genes are TRBV6-5 and TRBJ2-7, with 11 bases lining up with TRBD1. Germline lookup yields CDR1 MNHEY and CDR2 SVGAGI. This CDR3 has 15 residues. Germline trimming cut 0 bases from V and 3 bases from J; bases unmatched to any gene: 1. The CDR3, as DNA: TGTGCCAGCAGTTACTCCGGGACAGGGGGCTACGAGCAGTACTTC. Protein: CASSYSGTGGYEQYF.

The chain has TRBV28 and TRBJ2-1; 8 bases line up with TRBD2. The V gene's germline CDR1 is MDHEN and CDR2 SYDVKM. This CDR3 contains 15 residues. The V gene end was trimmed by 5 bases and the J gene end by 5 bases; junction bases not matched to a gene: 8. CDR3 residues: CASSQAGEGDNEQFF. CDR3 in DNA: TGTGCCAGCAGTCAAGCGGGAGAGGGGGACAATGAGCAGTTCTTC.

The V call is TRBV6-2 or TRBV6-3, the J call TRBJ2-5, with D possibly being TRBD1 (6 bases). The CDR3 is 12 amino acids. Trimming stripped 2 bases from V and 5 bases from J, with 6 bases between. Germline CDR1 is MNHEY and CDR2 is SVGEGT. CDR3 in amino acids: CASSYRGETQYF. In nucleotides, the CDR3 is TGTGCCAGCAGTTACAGGGGGGAGACCCAGTACTTC.

The chain recombines TRBV6-6 with TRBJ1-5; TRBD1 matches at 9 bases. The trim removed 5 bases at V and 6 bases at J, leaving 11 bases unmatched. CDR1 and CDR2 (germline): MNHNY, SVGAGI (reference sequence). This CDR3 spans 16 amino acids. CDR3 sequence reads: CASSPPTGQGSQPQHF. CDR3 coding DNA: TGTGCCAGCAGTCCCCCAACCGGACAGGGGAGTCAGCCCCAGCATTTT.

The gene calls are TRBV30 and TRBJ1-5; TRBD1 aligns across 12 bases. CDR1 is GTSNPN and CDR2 is SVGIG in the germline V gene (reference sequence). CDR3 length equals 15 residues. Trimming took 4 bases from V and 6 from J; bases not matched to a gene: 7. The CDR3 region is CAWTIGTGGSQPQHF. CDR3 nucleotide sequence: TGTGCCTGGACAATCGGGACAGGGGGCAGTCAGCCCCAGCATTTT. Complete variable domain (other parts from reference TRBV30 and TRBJ1-5): SQTIHQWPATLVQPVGSPLSLECTVEGTSNPNLYWYRQAAGRGLQLLFYSVGIGQISSEVPQNLSASRPQDRQFILSSKKLLLSDSGFYLCAWTIGTGGSQPQHFGDGTRLSIL.

This clone has a single count. This chain joins TRBV10-3 and TRBJ1-4; TRBD1 matches at 8 bases. Germline V lookup: CDR1 ENHRY, CDR2 SYGVKD. The V and J ends lost 9 bases and 3 bases, in that order; junction bases with no gene match: 3. CDR3 size: 13 residues. CDR3 protein: CAIATGANEKLFF. The CDR3 bases are TGTGCCATAGCGACAGGGGCTAATGAAAAACTGTTTTTT.

This chain connects TRBV27 to TRBJ2-1; TRBD2 aligns across 7 bases. The CDR3 runs to 13 residues. CDR1 and CDR2 (germline): MNHEY, SMNVEV (reference sequence). V was clipped by 8 bases and J by 3 bases; unmatched bases: 4. The CDR3, as DNA: TGTGCCAGCGCCAGCGGGGACTACAATGAGCAGTTCTTC. It specifies CASASGDYNEQFF.

This chain links TRBV13 with TRBJ2-7; 16 bases agree with TRBD2. With 0 bases clipped from V and 4 bases from J, the junction kept 3 bases outside the gene matches. Germline lookup yields CDR1 PRHDT and CDR2 FYEKMQ (reference sequence). This CDR3 is built from 17 residues. The CDR3 protein is CASSLGLGLAGGYEQYF. CDR3 coding DNA: TGTGCCAGCAGCTTAGGCCTGGGACTAGCGGGAGGGTACGAGCAGTACTTC. Full variable domain (rest looked up from reference TRBV13 and TRBJ2-7): AAGVIQSPRHLIKEKRETATLKCYPIPRHDTVYWYQQGPGQDPQFLISFYEKMQSDKGSIPDRFSAQQFSDYHSELNMSSLELGDSALYFCASSLGLGLAGGYEQYFGPGTRLTVT.

The J gene is TRBJ2-7, the V gene TRBV6-2 or TRBV6-3, with 8 bases that match TRBD1. This CDR3 has 14 residues. Germline CDR1 reads MNHEY; CDR2 reads SVGEGT. Trimming took 4 bases from V and 7 from J; bases not matched to a gene: 9. CDR3 residues: CASSWIRGRREQYF. CDR3 nucleotides: TGTGCCAGCAGTTGGATCAGGGGGCGAAGGGAGCAGTACTTC.